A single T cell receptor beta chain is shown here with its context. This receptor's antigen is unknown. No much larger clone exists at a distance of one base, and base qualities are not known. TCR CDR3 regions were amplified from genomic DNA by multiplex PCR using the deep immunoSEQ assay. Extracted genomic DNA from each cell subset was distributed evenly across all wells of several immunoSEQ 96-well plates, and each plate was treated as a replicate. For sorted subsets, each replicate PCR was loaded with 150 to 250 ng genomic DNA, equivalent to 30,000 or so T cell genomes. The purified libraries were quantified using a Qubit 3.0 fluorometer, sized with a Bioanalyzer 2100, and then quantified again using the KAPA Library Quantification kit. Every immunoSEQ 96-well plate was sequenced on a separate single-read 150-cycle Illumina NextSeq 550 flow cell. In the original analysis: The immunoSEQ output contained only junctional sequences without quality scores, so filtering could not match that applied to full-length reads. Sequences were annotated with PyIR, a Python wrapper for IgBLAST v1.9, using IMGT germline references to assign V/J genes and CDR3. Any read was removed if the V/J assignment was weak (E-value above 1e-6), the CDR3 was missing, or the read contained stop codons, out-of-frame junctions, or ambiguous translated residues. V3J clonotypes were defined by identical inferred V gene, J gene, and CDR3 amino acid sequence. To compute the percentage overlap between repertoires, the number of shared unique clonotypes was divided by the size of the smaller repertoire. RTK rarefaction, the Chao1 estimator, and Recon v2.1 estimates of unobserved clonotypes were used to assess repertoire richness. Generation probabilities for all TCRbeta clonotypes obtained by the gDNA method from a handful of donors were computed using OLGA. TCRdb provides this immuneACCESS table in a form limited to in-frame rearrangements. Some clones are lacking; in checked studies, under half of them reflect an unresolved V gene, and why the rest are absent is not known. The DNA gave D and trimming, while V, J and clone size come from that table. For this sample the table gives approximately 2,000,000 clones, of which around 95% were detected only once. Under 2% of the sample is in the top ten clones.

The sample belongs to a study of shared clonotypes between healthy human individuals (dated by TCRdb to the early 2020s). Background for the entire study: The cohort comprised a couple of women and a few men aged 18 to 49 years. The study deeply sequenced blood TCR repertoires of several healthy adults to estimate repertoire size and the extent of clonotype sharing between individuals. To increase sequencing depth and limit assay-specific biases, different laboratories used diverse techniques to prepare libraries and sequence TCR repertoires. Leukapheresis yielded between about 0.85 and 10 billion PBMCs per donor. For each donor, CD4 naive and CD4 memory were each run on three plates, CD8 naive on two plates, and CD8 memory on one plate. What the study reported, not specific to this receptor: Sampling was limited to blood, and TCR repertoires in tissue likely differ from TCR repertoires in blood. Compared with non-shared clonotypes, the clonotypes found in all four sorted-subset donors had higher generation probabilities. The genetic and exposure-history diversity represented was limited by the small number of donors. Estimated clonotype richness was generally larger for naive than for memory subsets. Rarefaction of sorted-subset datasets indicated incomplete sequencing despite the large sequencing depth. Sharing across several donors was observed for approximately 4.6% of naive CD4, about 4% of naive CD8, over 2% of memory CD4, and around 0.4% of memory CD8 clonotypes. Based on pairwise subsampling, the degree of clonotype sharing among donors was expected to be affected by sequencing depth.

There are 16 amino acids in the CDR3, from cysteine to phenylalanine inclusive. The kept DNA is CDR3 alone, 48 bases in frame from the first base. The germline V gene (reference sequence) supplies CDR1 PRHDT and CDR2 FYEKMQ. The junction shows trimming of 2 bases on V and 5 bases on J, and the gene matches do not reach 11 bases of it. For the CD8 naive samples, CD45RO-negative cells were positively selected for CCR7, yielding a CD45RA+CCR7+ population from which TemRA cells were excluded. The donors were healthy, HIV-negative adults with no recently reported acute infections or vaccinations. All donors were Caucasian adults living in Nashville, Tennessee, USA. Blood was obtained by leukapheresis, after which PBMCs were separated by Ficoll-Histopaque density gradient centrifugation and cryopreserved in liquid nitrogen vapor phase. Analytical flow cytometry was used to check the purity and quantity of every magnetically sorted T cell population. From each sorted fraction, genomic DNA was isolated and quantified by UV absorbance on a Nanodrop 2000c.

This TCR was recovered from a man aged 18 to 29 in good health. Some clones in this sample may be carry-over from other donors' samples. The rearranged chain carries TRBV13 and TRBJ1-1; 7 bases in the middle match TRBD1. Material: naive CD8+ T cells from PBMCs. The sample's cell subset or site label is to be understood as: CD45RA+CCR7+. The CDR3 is CASSLSLVAGGTEAFF. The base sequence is TGTGCCAGCAGCTTATCCCTCGTGGCAGGGGGGACTGAAGCTTTCTTT.